The 32 T cell receptor beta chains listed next were all sequenced from one sample in a study of blood T cell repertoires in COVID-19 (TCRdb year 2020). The receptor library was made with the immunoSEQ multiplex PCR assay. Not all clones reach the TCRdb copy of this immuneACCESS table, which keeps in-frame sequences only. Checked studies attribute under half of the gap to unresolved V genes and leave the rest unexplained. This sample lists over 250,000 clones; about nine tenths were detected once. The biggest ten clones account for around 12% of the sample. What was sequenced was peripheral blood. Receptors originate from a woman aged 55-69 years with acute or convalescent COVID-19.

A few counts support this clone. Different DNA sequences within this sample yield the same CDR3. This chain uses TRBV6-6 with TRBJ2-1; 12 bases are a match to TRBD2. After removal of 6 bases from V and 10 bases from J, the junction contained 7 bases not matched to a gene. This CDR3 has 14 amino acids. Looked up from germline, CDR1 is MNHNY and CDR2 is SVGAGI (reference sequence). The DNA of the CDR3 is TGTGCCAGCAGCCCGACAGGGACTAGCGGGGAGCAGTTCTTC. Its protein product is CASSPTGTSGEQFF.

The chain is built from TRBV4-3 and TRBJ1-4; D not certain. The CDR3 is 16 amino acids. Trimming took off 7 bases at V and 4 bases at J, with 19 bases between the two ends. Germline CDR1 and CDR2: LGHNA and YSLEER. This chain's CDR3 is CASKESEAAGNEKLFF. The CDR3 DNA is TGCGCCAGCAAAGAGAGCGAGGCCGCCGGTAATGAAAAACTGTTTTTT.

The chain uses TRBV27 and TRBJ1-4; 7 bases map to TRBD1. In germline, CDR1 is MNHEY, CDR2 SMNVEV (reference sequence). This CDR3 contains 14 residues. J lost 8 bases, V lost 4 bases, and 7 bases had no gene match. Written as DNA, the CDR3 is TGTGCCAGCAGTTCTCGACAGGGAGTGGAAAAACTGTTTTTT. This sequence encodes CASSSRQGVEKLFF.

The chain employs TRBV11-2 and TRBJ2-2; 7 bases fit TRBD2. The CDR3 is 13 residues long. The V and J ends lost 5 bases and 7 bases, in that order; junction bases with no gene match: 4. Germline V gene lookup returns CDR1 SGHAT and CDR2 FQNNGV. The CDR3 loop reads CASSLGLGGELFF. The CDR3 DNA is TGTGCCAGCAGCCTCGGACTAGGCGGGGAGCTGTTTTTT.

The rearrangement uses TRBV7-9 and TRBJ2-1, with TRBD2 matching over 11 bases. CDR1 SEHNR and CDR2 FQNEAQ come from the germline V gene (reference sequence). This CDR3 has 16 residues. The ends lost 5 bases at V and 5 bases at J; junction bases unmatched: 8. CDR3 amino acids: CASSPGLAGGDNEQFF. The CDR3 DNA reads TGTGCCAGCAGCCCAGGACTAGCGGGTGGCGACAATGAGCAGTTCTTC.

The chain links TRBV4-2 to TRBJ2-3; D remains ambiguous. CDR1 is LGHNA, CDR2 YNFKEQ, per germline. V shed 0 bases and J shed 6 bases, with 13 bases lying between them. The CDR3 covers 15 residues. This CDR3 is CASSQEFQALDTQYF. DNA of the CDR3: TGTGCCAGCAGCCAAGAGTTTCAGGCTCTGGATACGCAGTATTTT.

This clone was seen a handful of times. The V call is TRBV27, the J call TRBJ1-5; a weak D match, TRBD1 (6 bases). With 2 bases removed from V and 4 bases from J, the gap between germline ends came to 9 bases. Germline CDR1 MNHEY, CDR2 SMNVEV (reference sequence). This CDR3 region has 14 residues. The CDR3 loop is CASSLTGPNQPQHF. CDR3 in DNA: TGTGCCAGCAGTTTAACAGGGCCGAATCAGCCCCAGCATTTT.

This sequence joins TRBV19 and TRBJ1-3; 8 positions match TRBD1. Germline CDR1 is LNHDA and CDR2 is SQIVND (reference sequence). The V segment lost 5 bases and the J segment 0 bases; nucleotides outside the gene matches: 9. This CDR3 is built from 17 residues. The CDR3 sequence: CASSFDRGTLSGNTIYF. The CDR3 bases are TGTGCCAGTAGTTTCGACAGGGGAACCCTCTCTGGAAACACCATATATTTT.

The chain joins TRBV28 to TRBJ2-7; a possible D gene is TRBD2 (5 bases). The CDR3 is made up of 12 amino acids. Germline lookup yields CDR1 MDHEN and CDR2 SYDVKM. Trimming cost V 4 bases and J 4 bases, with 8 bases left between them. The DNA of the CDR3 is TGTGCCAGCAGTTCCGGGATGTACGAGCAGTACTTC. This codes for CASSSGMYEQYF.

This chain connects TRBV9 to TRBJ2-3, with 9 bases aligning to TRBD2. Losses at the gene ends were 0 bases for V and 1 base for J; bases not matched to a gene: 3. Germline V gives CDR1 SGDLS, CDR2 YYNGEE. The length of the CDR3 is 16 residues. The CDR3 protein is CASSVGSSGGTDTQYF. CDR3 in DNA: TGTGCCAGCAGCGTAGGGTCTAGCGGGGGCACAGATACGCAGTATTTT.

The chain employs TRBV2 and TRBJ1-2; 11 bases line up with TRBD1. The CDR3 is 15 amino acids. Looked up from germline, CDR1 is SNHLY and CDR2 is FYNNEI. The V and J ends lost 2 bases and 4 bases, in that order; junction bases with no gene match: 3. The CDR3 DNA reads TGTGCCAGCAGTGAATCCGGGACAGGGGGCTATGGCTACACCTTC. Protein sequence: CASSESGTGGYGYTF.

The chain combines TRBV5-1 with TRBJ1-1; tentative D call: TRBD1 (6 bases). Between the trimmed V and J ends, which lost 1 base and 4 bases, there was a span of 8 bases. Germline lookup yields CDR1 SGHRS and CDR2 YFSETQ. This CDR3 region has 13 residues. DNA for the CDR3: TGCGCCAGCAGCTTGCAGGGGACCACTGAAGCTTTCTTT. As protein: CASSLQGTTEAFF.

The V call is TRBV6-2 or TRBV6-3, the J call TRBJ1-3, with 9 nucleotides matching TRBD1. The germline V gene has CDR1 MNHEY and CDR2 SVGEGT. The CDR3 sequence is 17 residues long. The trim removed 6 bases at V and 0 bases at J, leaving 9 bases unmatched. CDR3 DNA: TGTGCCAGCAGACCTGGACAGGGGAAGGACTCTGGAAACACCATATATTTT. Encoded protein: CASRPGQGKDSGNTIYF.

The genes are TRBV27 and TRBJ1-2, with 7 positions matching TRBD1. J was trimmed by 3 bases and V by 0 bases; bases with no gene match: 4. CDR1 and CDR2 from the germline V gene are MNHEY and SMNVEV (reference sequence). This CDR3 region has 15 residues. CDR3 in DNA: TGTGCCAGCAGTTTATCCCCCCAGGGGGACTATGGCTACACCTTC. This sequence encodes CASSLSPQGDYGYTF.

The chain uses TRBV5-6 and TRBJ2-3; D not resolved. The CDR3 extends over 13 amino acids. Germline loops: CDR1 SGHDT, CDR2 YYEEEE. V gave up 3 bases and J gave up 6 bases, with 11 bases separating them. CDR3 amino acids: CASSWSDLDTQYF. CDR3 nucleotide sequence: TGTGCCAGCAGCTGGAGCGATCTCGATACGCAGTATTTT.

J is TRBJ1-4 and V is TRBV15; no firm D call. The V gene's germline CDR1 is LNHNV and CDR2 YYDKDF (reference sequence). The CDR3 length is 16 residues. V dropped 0 bases and J dropped 8 bases, with 16 bases sitting between them. The CDR3 DNA sequence: TGTGCCACCAGCAGAGAAGGAAGTCCCCTAGGAGAAAAACTGTTTTTT. This encodes CATSREGSPLGEKLFF.

The chain joins TRBV6-6 to TRBJ1-2; no clear D gene. The length of the CDR3 is 14 residues. Germline CDR1 MNHNY, CDR2 SVGAGI (reference sequence). V was trimmed by 4 bases and J by 3 bases, leaving 12 bases between them. CDR3 sequence (DNA): TGTGCCAGCAGTTTGAGGCAGACGGACTATGGCTACACCTTC. Protein: CASSLRQTDYGYTF.

The J gene is TRBJ2-7, the V gene TRBV6-5, with D perhaps TRBD2 (5 bases). In germline, CDR1 is MNHEY, CDR2 SVGAGI. CDR3 length equals 11 residues. V lost 6 bases and J lost 5, with 8 bases in between. CDR3: CASREGHEQYF. The CDR3 region has the DNA TGTGCCAGCAGAGAGGGCCACGAGCAGTACTTC.

This chain links TRBV13 with TRBJ2-1; 7 nucleotides align to TRBD2. The CDR3 has 14 amino acids. Trimming at V came to 6 bases and at J to 0 bases, leaving 2 bases not matched to a gene. Germline lookup yields CDR1 PRHDT and CDR2 FYEKMQ (reference sequence). CDR3 nucleotide sequence: TGTGCCAGCAGTCGACTAGCCTCCTACAATGAGCAGTTCTTC. It translates to CASSRLASYNEQFF.

The J gene is TRBJ1-6, the V gene TRBV28, with D unresolved. V lost 3 bases and J 4 bases, leaving 10 bases between the germline ends. This CDR3 region has 15 residues. CDR1 and CDR2 from the germline V gene are MDHEN and SYDVKM. This chain's CDR3 is CASSFRTGYNSPLHF. In nucleotides, the CDR3 is TGTGCCAGCAGTTTTCGGACTGGTTATAATTCACCCCTCCACTTT.

J is TRBJ1-1 and V is TRBV6-5; unclear D gene. Trimming shortened V by 2 bases and J by 4 bases, and 14 bases separated the two germline ends. The CDR3 is 15 amino acids. Germline assignment: CDR1 MNHEY and CDR2 SVGAGI. DNA of the CDR3: TGTGCCAGCAGTTACAGTCCACGGGAGGGCACTGAAGCTTTCTTT. Protein product: CASSYSPREGTEAFF.

The CDR3 here is CASSTGSYEQYF. The CDR3 nucleotides are TGTGCCAGCAGCACCGGGAGCTACGAGCAGTACTTC. The V call is TRBV6-2 or TRBV6-3, the J call TRBJ2-7; weak D call: TRBD2 (6 bases). The germline V gene has CDR1 MNHEY and CDR2 SVGEGT. The ends were cut back, 6 bases at V and 3 bases at J, with 9 bases in the middle. The CDR3 is made up of 12 amino acids.

The V call is TRBV4-3, the J call TRBJ2-7, with 12 bases aligning to TRBD2. Trimming cost V 1 base and J 4 bases; bases outside gene matches: 2. Looked up from germline, CDR1 is LGHNA and CDR2 is YSLEER. The CDR3 consists of 15 residues. The CDR3 region has the DNA TGCGCCAGCAGCCAAGCTAGCGGGGGGGCGTACGAGCAGTACTTC. Protein product: CASSQASGGAYEQYF.

The chain recombines TRBV6-5 with TRBJ2-3, with 9 positions matching TRBD2. Germline V gene data show CDR1 as MNHEY and CDR2 as SVGAGI. V was clipped by 5 bases and J by 0 bases; unmatched bases: 3. This CDR3 spans 15 amino acids. The CDR3 here is CASSTLAGSTDTQYF. The CDR3 bases are TGTGCCAGCAGTACGCTAGCGGGGAGCACAGATACGCAGTATTTT.

This sequence joins TRBV5-5 and TRBJ1-4; no firm D call. The CDR3 contains 15 residues. Germline assignment: CDR1 SGHKS and CDR2 YYEKEE (reference sequence). Trimming removed 0 bases from V and 4 bases from J, with 10 bases in between. The CDR3 reads CASSLATGLNEKLFF. The CDR3 coding sequence is TGTGCCAGCAGCTTGGCCACCGGACTTAATGAAAAACTGTTTTTT.

CDR3 sequence: CASSLGLRQGDTYEQYF. The CDR3 DNA is TGTGCCAGCAGCTTAGGCCTAAGACAGGGGGACACCTACGAGCAGTACTTC. The chain links TRBV13 to TRBJ2-7, with 9 positions matching TRBD1. Trimming at V came to 0 bases and at J to 2 bases, leaving 8 bases not matched to a gene. Germline V gives CDR1 PRHDT, CDR2 FYEKMQ (reference sequence). CDR3 length: 17 residues.

The chain carries TRBV2 and TRBJ1-4, with D perhaps matching TRBD1 (5 bases). This CDR3 contains 15 residues. V lost 7 bases and J 5 bases, leaving 17 bases between the germline ends. From germline, CDR1 is SNHLY and CDR2 FYNNEI. As DNA, the CDR3 is TGTGCCAGCAAAAAGGAACAGGTCCAGAATGAAAAACTGTTTTTT. This gives the protein CASKKEQVQNEKLFF.

V and J are TRBV15 and TRBJ2-3, with TRBD1 matching over 8 bases. CDR3 length: 15 amino acids. From germline, CDR1 is LNHNV and CDR2 YYDKDF (reference sequence). The trim removed 3 bases at V and 0 bases at J, leaving 2 bases unmatched. The CDR3 loop reads CATSSRDRSTDTQYF. The CDR3 coding sequence is TGTGCCACCAGCAGCCGGGACAGGAGCACAGATACGCAGTATTTT.

The chain recombines TRBV4-2 with TRBJ1-1, with 7 bases aligning to TRBD1. J gave up 6 bases and V 0 bases, and 7 bases lay outside the gene matches. Germline V lookup: CDR1 LGHNA, CDR2 YNFKEQ. The CDR3 is 15 amino acids. In nucleotides, the CDR3 is TGTGCCAGCAGCCAAGATCTCAGGACAGGCGCTGAAGCTTTCTTT. Translation: CASSQDLRTGAEAFF.

The V and J genes are TRBV19 and TRBJ2-5; 9 bases are shared with TRBD1. Germline V CDR1 and CDR2: LNHDA, SQIVND (reference sequence). The CDR3 loop spans 15 amino acids. V dropped 5 bases and J dropped 5; count of bases not matched to a gene: 9. CDR3 in amino acids: CASSPTGTGLETQYF. In nucleotides, the CDR3 is TGTGCCAGTAGTCCCACCGGGACAGGGCTGGAGACCCAGTACTTC.

The V and J genes are TRBV27 and TRBJ2-3; TRBD2 agrees at 12 bases. The CDR3 covers 14 residues. Per germline, CDR1 MNHEY and CDR2 SMNVEV (reference sequence). V dropped 10 bases and J dropped 1; count of bases not matched to a gene: 3. The CDR3 nucleotides read TGTGCCACCAGACTAGCGGGAGGCACAGATACGCAGTATTTT. It translates to CATRLAGGTDTQYF.

This chain uses TRBV6-5 with TRBJ1-1; TRBD1 aligns across 8 bases. V shed 2 bases and J 8 bases; nucleotides not matched to a gene: 1. The germline V gene encodes CDR1 MNHEY and CDR2 SVGAGI. The CDR3 contains 12 residues. As DNA, the CDR3 is TGTGCCAGCAGTTACCGGGACAGGGAAGCTTTCTTT. This encodes CASSYRDREAFF.